Listed below are T cell receptor beta chains from one sample, sequenced in a study of blood T cell repertoires in COVID-19. Profiling relied on immunoSEQ multiplex PCR, and the TCRdb table lists in-frame clones only, not all of them. The sample lists about 260,000 clones, approximately 90% occurring once. Sequencing was performed on peripheral blood. The receptors derive from a woman in her forties or fifties who had recovered from COVID-19. The CDR3 runs from the conserved cysteine through the conserved F or W. Fields, in order: D gene, clone size, J gene, V gene, CDR3 protein, CDR3 DNA. The D gene is left open where the match is weak. Clone size, where shown, is once, few, many, or a class for clones that have expanded.

D: NA
size: NA
J: TRBJ1-1
V: TRBV3-1/TRBV3-2
CDR3: CASKWDSHPNTEAFF
DNA: TGTGCCAGCAAATGGGACTCCCACCCGAACACTGAAGCTTTCTTT

D: NA
size: NA
J: TRBJ1-1
V: TRBV13
CDR3: CASSPKTGNTEAFF
DNA: TGTGCCAGCAGCCCTAAAACAGGGAACACTGAAGCTTTCTTT

D: TRBD1
size: NA
J: TRBJ2-7
V: TRBV28
CDR3: CATEGTGVYEQYF
DNA: TGTGCCACCGAAGGGACAGGGGTCTACGAGCAGTACTTC

D: NA
size: NA
J: TRBJ2-7
V: TRBV28
CDR3: CASLRDTASYEQYF
DNA: TGTGCCAGCCTACGGGACACAGCTTCCTACGAGCAGTACTTC

D: NA
size: NA
J: TRBJ2-2
V: TRBV6-6
CDR3: CAVDSGTGELFF
DNA: TGTGCCGTCGACAGTGGGACCGGGGAGCTGTTTTTT

D: TRBD1
size: once
J: TRBJ1-2
V: TRBV5-1
CDR3: CASSGTGDGYTF
DNA: TGCGCCAGCTCTGGGACAGGGGATGGCTACACCTTC

D: TRBD1
size: NA
J: TRBJ1-6
V: TRBV30
CDR3: CAWRRDSYSPLHF
DNA: TGTGCCTGGAGGAGGGACAGTTATTCACCCCTCCACTTT

D: TRBD2
size: NA
J: TRBJ2-5
V: TRBV11-2
CDR3: CASSLDSGRAFGPQETQYF
DNA: TGTGCCAGCAGCCTAGATAGCGGGAGGGCCTTCGGGCCCCAAGAGACCCAGTACTTC

D: NA
size: NA
J: TRBJ1-4
V: TRBV12-3/TRBV12-4
CDR3: CASSLRNEKLFF
DNA: TGTGCCAGCAGTCTTCGGAATGAAAAACTGTTTTTT

D: TRBD1
size: NA
J: TRBJ2-1
V: TRBV27
CDR3: CASNPGGGEQFF
DNA: TGTGCCAGCAATCCAGGGGGCGGGGAGCAGTTCTTC

D: NA
size: NA
J: TRBJ2-3
V: TRBV11-2
CDR3: CASSLAGNTQYF
DNA: TGTGCCAGCAGCTTAGCAGGGAATACGCAGTATTTT

D: TRBD1
size: NA
J: TRBJ1-2
V: TRBV6-5
CDR3: CASRRAGGGYGYTF
DNA: TGTGCCAGCAGGCGGGCAGGGGGCGGCTATGGCTACACCTTC

D: TRBD1
size: NA
J: TRBJ1-1
V: TRBV7-3
CDR3: CASSFTTGVNTEAFF
DNA: TGTGCCAGCAGCTTTACCACAGGGGTGAACACTGAAGCTTTCTTT

D: TRBD2
size: NA
J: TRBJ2-7
V: TRBV7-2
CDR3: CASSLASGSYEQYF
DNA: TGTGCCAGCAGCCTCGCTAGCGGCTCCTACGAGCAGTACTTC

D: TRBD1
size: NA
J: TRBJ2-1
V: TRBV27
CDR3: CASSLDRGPYNEQFF
DNA: TGTGCCAGCAGTTTGGACAGGGGGCCCTACAATGAGCAGTTCTTC

D: NA
size: NA
J: TRBJ1-1
V: TRBV5-5
CDR3: CASSLVTGEAFF
DNA: TGTGCCAGCAGCTTGGTAACGGGGGAAGCTTTCTTT

D: TRBD1
size: NA
J: TRBJ2-2
V: TRBV9
CDR3: CASSPVPLQGRNTGELFF
DNA: TGTGCCAGCAGCCCGGTCCCCTTACAGGGGCGGAACACCGGGGAGCTGTTTTTT

D: NA
size: NA
J: TRBJ1-2
V: TRBV4-3
CDR3: CASSLSVLHRVWDGYTF
DNA: TGCGCCAGCAGCCTCTCAGTACTCCACAGGGTCTGGGATGGCTACACCTTC

D: NA
size: NA
J: TRBJ2-1
V: TRBV19
CDR3: CASRWGSGGSYNEQFF
DNA: TGTGCCAGTAGGTGGGGGAGTGGGGGGTCCTACAATGAGCAGTTCTTC

D: TRBD1
size: NA
J: TRBJ2-3
V: TRBV5-1
CDR3: CASSIGTGISSDTQYF
DNA: TGCGCCAGCAGCATCGGGACAGGGATCAGTTCAGATACGCAGTATTTT